One sample yielded the 2 T cell receptor beta chains listed below, sequenced in a study of blood T cells in healthy people across ages. Primers used in a second PCR of about 7 to 12 cycles were a sample-barcoded 5' primer and a J-beta primer mix. TCRdb analysed the 5' RACE reads with MiXCR anew, one entry per CDR3 protein. The sample lists approximately 490,000 distinct CDR3 sequences, nearly 25% occurring once. These data were also reused for a study on T cells of mothers and their children.

The material sequenced was blood. The receptors come from a boy younger than 18 in good health.

This clonotype was found a few times. The chain employs TRBV5-1 and TRBJ1-1; tentatively, D is TRBD1 (5 bases). Germline CDR1 reads SGHRS; CDR2 reads YFSETQ. The V end lost 8 bases, the J end lost 0 bases, and 11 bases lay between the germline ends. The CDR3 contains 13 residues. The CDR3 coding sequence is TGCGCCAGTGTCGGGACGATGAACACTGAAGCTTTCTTT. Its translation is CASVGTMNTEAFF.

The chain employs TRBV18 and TRBJ2-5; tentative D call: TRBD2 (5 bases). Germline CDR1 KGHSH, CDR2 LQKENI. V was cut by 3 bases and J by 5 bases, with 16 bases left in between. This CDR3 contains 15 residues. CDR3 region: CASSPQMGRSETQYF. The CDR3 nucleotides read TGTGCCAGCTCACCCCAAATGGGGAGATCGGAGACCCAGTACTTC.